This TCR beta chain was recorded in a study of blood T cell repertoires in COVID-19. For the study at large: Samples of COVID-19 (acute and convalescent) were obtained from the United States, Italy and Spain. Sample material is recorded as cDNA or gDNA derived from T cells, B-cell-depleted T cells, or PBMCs.

This clone was found a few times. Original data processing: For nucleated cells, counts were estimated from reference gene primer amplification. Clones were sequenced by immunoSEQ multiplex PCR, and TCRdb holds only the in-frame ones, with some missing. That table furnishes V, J and clone size, whereas the DNA furnished D and trimming. This sample has over 150,000 clones; 82% occur once, and the top ten carry about 6.9%. The germline V gene encodes CDR1 SGDLS and CDR2 YYNGEE. The CDR3 consists of 14 residues. The ends were cut back, 0 bases at V and 6 bases at J, with 10 bases in the middle. This chain uses TRBV9 with TRBJ1-5; a possible D gene is TRBD1 (5 bases). The specimen sequenced was peripheral blood. The receptor comes from a human donor with acute or convalescent COVID-19. The donor label of this sample is uncertain. The CDR3 is CASSVGGTGQPQHF. For the CDR3, the DNA is TGTGCCAGCAGCGTAGGGGGAACAGGTCAGCCCCAGCATTTT.